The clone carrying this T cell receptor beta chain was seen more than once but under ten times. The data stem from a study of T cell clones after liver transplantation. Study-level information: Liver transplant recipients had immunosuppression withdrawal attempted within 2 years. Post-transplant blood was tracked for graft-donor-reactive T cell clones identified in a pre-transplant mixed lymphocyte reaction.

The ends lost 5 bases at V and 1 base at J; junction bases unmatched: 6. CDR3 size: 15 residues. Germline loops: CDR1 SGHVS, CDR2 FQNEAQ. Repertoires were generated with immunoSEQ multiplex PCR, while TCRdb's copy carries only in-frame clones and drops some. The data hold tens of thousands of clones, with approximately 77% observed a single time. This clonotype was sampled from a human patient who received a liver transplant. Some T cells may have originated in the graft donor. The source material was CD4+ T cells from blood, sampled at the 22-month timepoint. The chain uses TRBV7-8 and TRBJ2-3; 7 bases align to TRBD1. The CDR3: CASSPSDRRTDTQYF. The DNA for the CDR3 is TGTGCCAGCAGCCCTTCGGACAGGCGCACAGATACGCAGTATTTT.